This T cell receptor (beta chain) comes out of a study of cytomegalovirus exposure and HLA in healthy donors. Researchers ran the PCR with 60 Vbeta and 13 Jbeta primers. Generated by immunoSEQ multiplex PCR, the TCRdb table keeps only in-frame clones and is missing some. The sample has 60,000 to 65,000 clones, roughly 73% seen once. Donors were nominally healthy when sampled, though unrecorded immune exposures were likely. About this clone: The antigen is not known.

Points from the study as a whole: An ancestry cluster, one associated with Asian ancestry, reportedly showed fewer N-insertions than the roughly 700-donor mean in a later analysis. Many donors carried some public TCRs, although rarity characterized most TCR sequences. Later analysis indicated greater clonal expansion among HLA-associated TCR beta chains than among equally common other chains.

V was clipped by 0 bases and J by 5 bases, with 12 bases between them. Germline-derived CDR1 and CDR2 are SGHRS and YFSETQ. The CDR3 sequence is 14 residues long. Material: PBMCs. V and J are TRBV5-1 and TRBJ2-7; D uncertain. The TCR comes from a woman aged 35 to 49 in good health and CMV-seropositive. In DNA, the CDR3 is TGCGCCAGCAGCTTGGGAGCGATTATCGACGAGCAGTACTTC. Residues: CASSLGAIIDEQYF.